This TCR beta chain is drawn from a study of T cells after yellow fever vaccination. About the research overall: Fractions of limited cellularity were prepared by means of SMART-Seq v4 Ultra Low Input.

The CDR3 totals 15 residues. The V gene lost 0 bases and the J gene lost 8 bases, with 15 bases spanning the gap. Looked up from germline, CDR1 is LNHNV and CDR2 is YYDKDF (reference sequence). There are a few counts of this clonotype. The target antigen is unknown. Broader study findings: Weaker, the secondary response had a peak occurring faster, on day 5 versus 15. Contamination by abundant bulk-population clonotypes could be present in FACS-sorted repertoires. Clones from primary vaccination mostly reappeared after the booster (less than 98% CD4, around 90% CD8).

One entry per CDR3 protein results from TCRdb running MiXCR on the 5' RACE reads. The data hold 100,000 to 150,000 distinct CDR3 sequences, with roughly 15% observed a single time. Here the sequenced sample was CD8+ T cells sorted from PBMCs, taken 5 days after the yellow fever booster vaccination. This receptor was obtained from a man between 18 and 35 years old who received the YFV17D yellow fever vaccine. J is TRBJ2-3 and V is TRBV15, with a tentative D call TRBD1 (6 bases). The CDR3 nucleotides are TGTGCCACCAGCAGAGAGAGGGCACAGGGCGTTACGCAGTATTTT. Encoded protein: CATSRERAQGVTQYF.